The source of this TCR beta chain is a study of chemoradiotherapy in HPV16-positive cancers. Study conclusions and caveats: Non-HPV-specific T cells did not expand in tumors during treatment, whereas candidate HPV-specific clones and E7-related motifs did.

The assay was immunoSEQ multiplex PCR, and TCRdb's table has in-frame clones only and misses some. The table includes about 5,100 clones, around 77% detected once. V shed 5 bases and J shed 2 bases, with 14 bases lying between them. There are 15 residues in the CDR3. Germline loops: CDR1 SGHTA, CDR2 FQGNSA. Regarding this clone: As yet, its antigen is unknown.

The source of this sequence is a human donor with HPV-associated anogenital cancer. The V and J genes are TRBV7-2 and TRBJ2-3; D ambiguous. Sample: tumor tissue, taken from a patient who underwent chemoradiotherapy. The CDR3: CASSLRPFDTDTQYF. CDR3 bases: TGTGCCAGCAGCCTTAGGCCCTTCGACACAGATACGCAGTATTTT.